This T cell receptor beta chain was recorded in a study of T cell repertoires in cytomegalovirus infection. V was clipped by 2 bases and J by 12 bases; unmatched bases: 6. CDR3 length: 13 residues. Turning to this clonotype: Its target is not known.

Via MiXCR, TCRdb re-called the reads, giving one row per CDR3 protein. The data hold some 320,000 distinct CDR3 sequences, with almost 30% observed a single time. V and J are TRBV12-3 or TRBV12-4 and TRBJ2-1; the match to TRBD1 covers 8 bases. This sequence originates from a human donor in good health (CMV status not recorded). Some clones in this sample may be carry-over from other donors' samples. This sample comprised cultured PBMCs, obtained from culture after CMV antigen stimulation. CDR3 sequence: CASSLPPGTGQFF. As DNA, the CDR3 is TGTGCCAGCAGTTTACCGCCCGGGACAGGGCAGTTCTTC.